What follows is one T cell receptor beta chain and its context. What it recognizes is unknown. This sample is part of a study of shared clonotypes between healthy human individuals. V was cut by 4 bases and J by 5 bases, with 15 bases left in between. This CDR3 region has 15 residues. From germline, CDR1 is LNHDA and CDR2 SQIVND (reference sequence). Division of CD4+ cells produced a CD45RA+ naive subset and a CD45RA-negative memory subset. Only in-frame clones appear in the TCRdb table, and some are missing; sequencing was by immunoSEQ multiplex PCR. The data show some 650,000 clones, less than 98% seen once. Study-wide points: Investigators expected sequencing depth to affect clonotype sharing among donors.

This rearrangement joins TRBV19 to TRBJ1-5, with D possibly being TRBD1 (6 bases). The receptor was isolated from a woman aged 30 to 39 in good health. The sequenced sample consisted of naive CD4+ T cells sorted from blood. Described subset: CD45RA+ positively selected. The CDR3 DNA is TGTGCCAGTAGTACCCTAGGGGGATGGGATCAGCCCCAGCATTTT. The encoded protein is CASSTLGGWDQPQHF.